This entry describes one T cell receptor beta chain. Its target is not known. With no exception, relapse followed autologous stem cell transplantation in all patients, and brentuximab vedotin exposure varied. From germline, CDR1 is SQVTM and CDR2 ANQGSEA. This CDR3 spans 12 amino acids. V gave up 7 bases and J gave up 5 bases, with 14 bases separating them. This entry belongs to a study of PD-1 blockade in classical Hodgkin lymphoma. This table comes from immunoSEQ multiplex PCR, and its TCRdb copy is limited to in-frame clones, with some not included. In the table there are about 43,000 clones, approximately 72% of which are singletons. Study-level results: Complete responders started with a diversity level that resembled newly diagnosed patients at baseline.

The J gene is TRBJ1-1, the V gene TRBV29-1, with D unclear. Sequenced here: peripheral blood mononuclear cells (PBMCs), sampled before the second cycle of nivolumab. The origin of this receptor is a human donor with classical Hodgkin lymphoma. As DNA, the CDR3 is TGCAGCGCCGGTGAAGTGGGGACTGAAGCTTTCTTT. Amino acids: CSAGEVGTEAFF.